This entry lists 10 T cell receptor beta chains sequenced from one sample in a study of blood T cells in healthy people across ages. Using a J-beta primer mix together with a sample-barcoded 5' primer, a second PCR was run for about 7 to 12 cycles. Via MiXCR, TCRdb re-called the 5' RACE reads, giving one row per CDR3 protein. The sample has approximately 810,000 distinct CDR3 sequences, around 26% seen once; the top ten hold roughly 17%. The specimen sequenced was blood. These receptors originate from an elderly woman in good health.

There are many counts of this clonotype. The rearrangement uses TRBV11-3 and TRBJ2-1, with unresolved D. Deletions cut 0 bases from V and 4 bases from J, with 10 bases between. The CDR3 contains 15 residues. The germline gives CDR1 SGHNT, CDR2 YENEEA. CDR3 region: CASSLDGSQYNEQFF. CDR3 sequence (DNA): TGTGCCAGCAGCTTAGATGGTTCCCAGTACAATGAGCAGTTCTTC.

This rearrangement joins TRBV6-5 to TRBJ1-5; D is ambiguous. The CDR3 sequence is 13 residues long. Looked up from germline, CDR1 is MNHEY and CDR2 is SVGAGI. Trimming left V 5 bases short and J 2 bases short, with 7 bases between. CDR3 amino acids: CASSAVGNQPQHF. The CDR3 DNA reads TGTGCCAGCAGTGCCGTGGGCAATCAGCCCCAGCATTTT.

Many counts were recorded for this clonotype. This chain connects TRBV12-3 or TRBV12-4 to TRBJ2-5, with D possibly matching TRBD2 (5 bases). The CDR3 is made up of 14 amino acids. The V gene lost 2 bases and the J gene lost 4 bases, with 11 bases spanning the gap. In DNA form, the CDR3 reads TGTGCCAGCAGTTTAAACGTAGGAGGAGAGACCCAGTACTTC. Its protein product is CASSLNVGGETQYF.

This clonotype occurred many times. The CDR3 DNA is TGTGCCACCCGAAGGGGTCATTACGAGCAGTACTTC. Its protein is CATRRGHYEQYF. This chain connects TRBV7-9 to TRBJ2-7; TRBD1 might be the D (5 bases). Germline assignment: CDR1 SEHNR and CDR2 FQNEAQ (reference sequence). V lost 10 bases to trimming and J lost 4 bases, with 14 bases between them. CDR3 length: 12 residues.

For this clonotype: Since a much larger clone is just one base distant, this may be a read error. The chain joins TRBV20-1 to TRBJ1-2; 7 bases map to TRBD1. The CDR3 is 14 amino acids. CDR1 and CDR2 (germline): DFQATT, SNEGSKA (reference sequence). The ends lost 6 bases at V and 4 bases at J; junction bases unmatched: 11. The CDR3 loop is CSANGRRTGYGYTF. The CDR3 coding sequence is TGCAGTGCCAACGGCAGGCGGACAGGCTATGGCTACACCTTC.

This clonotype appeared many times. CDR3 residues: CASSPERVQRGTTDTQYF. The DNA of the CDR3 is TGTGCCAGCAGTCCCGAAAGGGTCCAGCGGGGGACCACAGATACGCAGTATTTT. This chain links TRBV27 with TRBJ2-3, with 8 nucleotides matching TRBD2. Germline values: CDR1 MNHEY, CDR2 SMNVEV (reference sequence). The V gene end was trimmed by 5 bases and the J gene end by 2 bases; junction bases not matched to a gene: 15. The CDR3 consists of 18 residues.

This clonotype was seen ten or more times. The chain employs TRBV20-1 and TRBJ1-4; TRBD1 aligns across 9 bases. V trimming: 8 bases; J trimming: 7 bases; junction bases outside the gene matches: 5. This CDR3 has 12 residues. Germline V gene lookup returns CDR1 DFQATT and CDR2 SNEGSKA (reference sequence). This CDR3 is CSPGQGGEKLFF. Here the CDR3 DNA reads TGCAGTCCGGGACAGGGCGGTGAAAAACTGTTTTTT.

There are many counts of this clonotype. The V gene is TRBV7-2, the J gene TRBJ2-3; D possibly corresponds to TRBD1 (5 bases). V lost 7 bases and J lost 2, with 13 bases in between. CDR1 is SGHTA, CDR2 FQGNSA, per germline. CDR3 length equals 14 residues. CDR3 protein: CASTLGQHTDTQYF. The CDR3 coding sequence is TGTGCCAGCACCTTGGGGCAACACACAGATACGCAGTATTTT.

This clonotype appeared a few times. A read error may be the cause here, since a much bigger clone is one base away. This sequence joins TRBV20-1 and TRBJ2-3, with no clear D. The germline V gene has CDR1 DFQATT and CDR2 SNEGSKA (reference sequence). CDR3 length: 11 amino acids. This CDR3 reads CRPRLADTQYF. In DNA, the CDR3 is TGCAGGCCCCGGCTGGCAGATACGCAGTATTTT.

V usage is TRBV4-3 and J usage is TRBJ2-2; D perhaps matches TRBD2 (5 bases). The germline CDR1 and CDR2 sequences are LGHNA and YSLEER. Trimming removed 1 base at V and 6 bases at J, with 12 bases between. The CDR3 spans 15 residues. In DNA form, the CDR3 reads TGCGCCAGCAGCCAAGGGTCGGGGTACGCCGGGGAGCTGTTTTTT. Its translation: CASSQGSGYAGELFF.